This T cell receptor (beta chain) was retrieved from a study of regulatory T cells in long-lasting Graves disease. Stated time point: newly diagnosed GD, antithyroid drugs for less than 3 months. There was RNA extracted from PBMCs, and the TCR library was made from it. The V segment lost 6 bases and the J segment 6 bases; nucleotides outside the gene matches: 6. This CDR3 has 13 residues. Per the germline V gene, CDR1 is WNHNN and CDR2 is SYGVQD (reference sequence). Relying on iRepertoire HTBI primers and Arm-PCR of CDR3 regions, the team built TCR beta libraries. A single record per CDR3 protein comes from TCRdb applying MiXCR to the multiplex PCR reads. The data show fewer than 550,000 distinct CDR3 sequences, with about 15% seen just once and roughly 23% held by the top ten. The sample was also linked to a second study, of T cells in Graves' hyperthyroidism and ophthalmopathy.

This TCR came from a woman younger than 30 with Graves disease. Sequences were derived from peripheral blood mononuclear cells (PBMCs), sampled at new diagnosis, from a patient treated with antithyroid drugs. The genes are TRBV10-1 and TRBJ1-1; 8 bases line up with TRBD1. Here the CDR3 reads CASSRTGPPEAFF. CDR3 DNA sequence: TGCGCCAGCAGCCGGACAGGGCCCCCTGAAGCTTTCTTT.